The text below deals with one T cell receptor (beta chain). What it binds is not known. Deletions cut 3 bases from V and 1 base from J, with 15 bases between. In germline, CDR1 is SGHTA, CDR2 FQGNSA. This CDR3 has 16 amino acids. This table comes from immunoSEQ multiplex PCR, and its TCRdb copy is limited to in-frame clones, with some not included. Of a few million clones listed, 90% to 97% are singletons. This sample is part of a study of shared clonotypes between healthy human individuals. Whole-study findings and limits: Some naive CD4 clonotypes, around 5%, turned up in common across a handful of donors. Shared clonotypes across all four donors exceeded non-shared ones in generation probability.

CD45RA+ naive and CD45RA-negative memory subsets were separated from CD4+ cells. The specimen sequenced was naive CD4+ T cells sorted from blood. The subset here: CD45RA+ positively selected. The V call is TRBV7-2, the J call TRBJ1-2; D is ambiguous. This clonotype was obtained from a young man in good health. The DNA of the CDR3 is TGTGCCAGCAGCTTCCCCGCCTGGTCTTATAACTATGGCTACACCTTC. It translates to CASSFPAWSYNYGYTF. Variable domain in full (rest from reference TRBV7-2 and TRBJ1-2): GAGVSQSPSNKVTEKGKDVELRCDPISGHTALYWYRQSLGQGLEFLIYFQGNSAPDKSGLPSDRFSAERTGGSVSTLTIQRTQQEDSAVYLCASSFPAWSYNYGYTFGSGTRLTVV.